Below, 20 T cell receptor beta chains from the same sample are listed, as sequenced in a study of shared clonotypes between healthy human individuals. CD45RO-negative, CCR7-positively selected cells formed the naive CD8 fraction, excluding terminally differentiated effector memory CD45RA+ cells. The assay was immunoSEQ multiplex PCR, and TCRdb's table has in-frame clones only and misses some. The repertoire has hundreds of thousands of clones, roughly 95% of them found once; the top ten carry roughly 0.1%. Sequencing used naive CD8+ T cells sorted from blood. The receptor set was obtained from a woman aged 25-40 years in good health.

The chain uses TRBV10-3 and TRBJ2-3; a weak D match, TRBD1 (6 bases). The CDR3 has 16 residues. Trimming removed 3 bases from V and 4 bases from J, with 17 bases in between. Per germline, CDR1 ENHRY and CDR2 SYGVKD. As DNA, the CDR3 is TGTGCCATCAGTGACAGCGCGGCAGGGGCTGCAGATACGCAGTATTTT. Residues: CAISDSAAGAADTQYF.

V gene TRBV9 combines with J gene TRBJ1-1, with 10 nucleotides matching TRBD1. Germline V CDR1 and CDR2: SGDLS, YYNGEE. V shed 3 bases, J shed 5 bases, and the junction held 7 bases outside the gene matches. This CDR3 has 15 residues. For the CDR3, the DNA is TGTGCCAGCAGCGGCCGGGACAGGGGTACTACTGAAGCTTTCTTT. Translated, it gives CASSGRDRGTTEAFF.

This chain links TRBV6-6 with TRBJ2-1; the D call may be TRBD1 or TRBD2 (5 bases each). The germline V and J ends were trimmed by 3 bases and 7 bases, with 10 bases remaining between them. CDR1 and CDR2 from the germline V gene are MNHNY and SVGAGI (reference sequence). There are 13 residues in the CDR3. CDR3 nucleotides: TGTGCCAGCAGTTATTCTGAGGGGAATGAGCAGTTCTTC. Protein sequence: CASSYSEGNEQFF.

The genes are TRBV4-1 and TRBJ1-2, with D unresolved. The CDR3 sequence is 16 residues long. Trimming shortened V by 0 bases and J by 7 bases, and 18 bases separated the two germline ends. The germline V gene encodes CDR1 MGHRA and CDR2 YSYEKL. CDR3 DNA: TGCGCCAGCAGCCAAGAACCCGGTGTCCGGCCGTCTGGCTACACCTTC. Protein product: CASSQEPGVRPSGYTF.

The rearrangement joins TRBV2 to TRBJ2-3, with a tentative D call TRBD2 (6 bases). This CDR3 has 16 residues. The V and J ends lost 1 base and 4 bases respectively, with 15 bases between them. CDR1 SNHLY and CDR2 FYNNEI come from the germline V gene. This CDR3 is CASSEGWRGVADTQYF. The CDR3 nucleotides read TGTGCCAGCAGTGAAGGGTGGCGGGGTGTGGCAGATACGCAGTATTTT.

The rearrangement uses TRBV7-9 and TRBJ2-1; 9 nucleotides agree with TRBD2. Looked up from germline, CDR1 is SEHNR and CDR2 is FQNEAQ (reference sequence). The CDR3 is made up of 13 amino acids. The junction had 0 bases not matched to a gene; V was cut back by 1 base and J by 8 bases. As DNA, the CDR3 is TGTGCCAGCAGCTTAGGGACTAGCGATGAGCAGTTCTTC. Translated: CASSLGTSDEQFF.

J is TRBJ2-1 and V is TRBV4-1; 9 bases are a match to TRBD1. This CDR3 is 17 amino acids long. J lost 4 bases, V lost 0 bases, and 7 bases had no gene match. The V gene's germline CDR1 is MGHRA and CDR2 YSYEKL. The CDR3 DNA sequence: TGCGCCAGCAGCCAAGATTCCAGGACAGGGGTTTACAATGAGCAGTTCTTC. Its translation is CASSQDSRTGVYNEQFF.

V is TRBV7-9 and J is TRBJ2-7; no clear D. The germline V and J ends were trimmed by 2 bases and 0 bases, with 5 bases remaining between them. The CDR3 extends over 13 amino acids. The V gene's germline CDR1 is SEHNR and CDR2 FQNEAQ (reference sequence). CDR3 loop: CASSLSHSYEQYF. For the CDR3, the DNA is TGTGCCAGCAGCTTATCCCACTCCTACGAGCAGTACTTC. The full variable domain, rest sourced from reference TRBV7-9 and TRBJ2-7, is DTGVSQNPRHKITKRGQNVTFRCDPISEHNRLYWYRQTLGQGPEFLTYFQNEAQLEKSRLLSDRFSAERPKGSFSTLEIQRTEQGDSAMYLCASSLSHSYEQYFGPGTRLTVT.

Only one count was recorded for this clone. The identical CDR3 is also encoded by other nucleotide sequences in the sample. The genes are TRBV11-2 and TRBJ2-7; no clear D. The CDR3 runs 11 residues. V gave up 5 bases and J gave up 2 bases, with 4 bases separating them. Germline-derived CDR1 and CDR2 are SGHAT and FQNNGV. The CDR3 DNA is TGTGCCAGCAGCAGCCCCTACGAGCAGTACTTC. Protein product: CASSSPYEQYF.

This chain joins TRBV5-6 and TRBJ2-1; D perhaps matches TRBD1 (5 bases). The V and J ends lost 4 bases and 0 bases respectively, with 14 bases between them. The CDR3 consists of 16 residues. Germline lookup yields CDR1 SGHDT and CDR2 YYEEEE. The CDR3 DNA reads as TGTGCCAGCAGCCCTCTTCCAGGGTTCTCCTACAATGAGCAGTTCTTC. Residues: CASSPLPGFSYNEQFF. Looking up the rest from reference TRBV5-6 and TRBJ2-1 gives the full variable domain: DAGVTQSPTHLIKTRGQQVTLRCSPKSGHDTVSWYQQALGQGPQFIFQYYEEEERQRGNFPDRFSGHQFPNYSSELNVNALLLGDSALYLCASSPLPGFSYNEQFFGPGTRLTVL.

CDR3 loop: CASSLLPPSGTYYEQYF. The DNA of the CDR3 is TGTGCCAGCAGCTTATTACCCCCTAGCGGGACCTACTACGAGCAGTACTTC. The chain is built from TRBV11-2 and TRBJ2-7, with 9 positions matching TRBD2. Looked up from germline, CDR1 is SGHAT and CDR2 is FQNNGV. The trim removed 2 bases at V and 3 bases at J, leaving 11 bases unmatched. The length of the CDR3 is 17 residues.

This clone came up once. The chain joins TRBV29-1 to TRBJ2-7; weak D call: TRBD2 (5 bases). CDR1 is SQVTM and CDR2 is ANQGSEA in the germline V gene. The CDR3 spans 13 residues. The V end lost 4 bases, the J end lost 2 bases, and 12 bases lay between the germline ends. As DNA, the CDR3 is TGCAGCGTTGTGGCAGGACTCACCTACGAGCAGTACTTC. This codes for CSVVAGLTYEQYF.

The chain links TRBV2 to TRBJ2-3; 11 bases match TRBD2. This CDR3 is 17 amino acids long. Germline V gene lookup returns CDR1 SNHLY and CDR2 FYNNEI. Trimming cost V 9 bases and J 3 bases; bases outside gene matches: 14. The CDR3 region is CARRGLAGSSGTDTQYF. DNA for the CDR3: TGTGCCAGGAGAGGACTAGCGGGTAGTTCTGGGACAGATACGCAGTATTTT.

The rearrangement uses TRBV25-1 and TRBJ2-3; perhaps TRBD1 as D (5 bases). CDR3 length: 16 amino acids. V was trimmed by 1 base and J by 4 bases, leaving 15 bases between them. In germline, CDR1 is MGHDK, CDR2 SYGVNS. CDR3 DNA: TGTGCCAGCAGTGAATCCAGGGCCCCTCTAGCAGATACGCAGTATTTT. Amino acid sequence: CASSESRAPLADTQYF.

Written as DNA, the CDR3 is TGTGCCAGCGCCACTGCGGGGACTGCCCTCTCCTACGAGCAGTACTTC. It translates to CASATAGTALSYEQYF. The chain has TRBV7-9 and TRBJ2-7; TRBD2 is a possible D gene (6 bases). Between the trimmed V and J ends, which lost 8 bases and 0 bases, there was a span of 20 bases. CDR1 SEHNR and CDR2 FQNEAQ come from the germline V gene (reference sequence). The CDR3 runs 16 residues.

V and J are TRBV11-2 and TRBJ2-7; 14 positions agree with TRBD2. The CDR3 is made up of 19 amino acids. CDR1 SGHAT and CDR2 FQNNGV come from the germline V gene. Trimming cost V 5 bases and J 6 bases; bases outside gene matches: 18. CDR3 nucleotides: TGTGCCAGCAGCCAAAAGACTAGCGGGAGGGCCCTTCTCGTCCCCGAGCAGTACTTC. It specifies CASSQKTSGRALLVPEQYF.

The chain has TRBV19 and TRBJ1-1; no firm D call. The CDR3 has 16 amino acids. Germline V lookup: CDR1 LNHDA, CDR2 SQIVND (reference sequence). V was shortened by 10 bases and J by 7 bases, with 28 bases between the two germline ends. The CDR3 DNA sequence: TGTGCCACAGGAGGACTGGAAGCGGCGACTCTGGATGAAGCTTTCTTT. Amino acid sequence: CATGGLEAATLDEAFF. The full variable domain, completed using reference TRBV19 and TRBJ1-1, is DGGITQSPKYLFRKEGQNVTLSCEQNLNHDAMYWYRQDPGQGLRLIYYSQIVNDFQKGDIAEGYSVSREKKESFPLTVTSAQKNPTAFYLCATGGLEAATLDEAFFGQGTRLTVV.

This clone came up once. Different DNA sequences within this sample yield the same CDR3. V usage is TRBV5-1 and J usage is TRBJ2-7; 10 bases map to TRBD2. Germline V gene lookup returns CDR1 SGHRS and CDR2 YFSETQ. V dropped 2 bases and J dropped 3; count of bases not matched to a gene: 2. The CDR3 totals 14 residues. CDR3 loop: CASSFASGSYEQYF. The CDR3 nucleotides are TGCGCCAGCAGCTTTGCTAGCGGGAGCTACGAGCAGTACTTC.

This chain connects TRBV27 to TRBJ2-1; no clear D. Per germline, CDR1 MNHEY and CDR2 SMNVEV (reference sequence). CDR3 size: 16 residues. V shed 5 bases and J shed 6 bases, with 20 bases lying between them. The CDR3 DNA sequence: TGTGCCAGCAGTCCCTCCGTAGGTGTGACACCCAATGAGCAGTTCTTC. Protein product: CASSPSVGVTPNEQFF.

The chain couples TRBV7-9 to TRBJ2-7; perhaps D is TRBD1 or TRBD2 (5 bases each). This CDR3 is 13 amino acids long. Germline V gives CDR1 SEHNR, CDR2 FQNEAQ (reference sequence). V was shortened by 0 bases and J by 6 bases, with 9 bases between the two germline ends. The CDR3 bases are TGTGCCAGCAGCTTAGCACGGGGACCCGAGCAGTACTTC. Its translation: CASSLARGPEQYF.